The 8 T cell receptor beta chains in this list originate from one sample, sequenced in a study of CD8+CD57+ T cells in acquired aplastic anemia. In patients chosen for sequencing, flow cytometry had shown CD8+CD57+ cell expansion. Genomic DNA was employed as the template in profiling TCR beta VDJ and CDR3. TCRdb redid the calling of the reads with MiXCR, one entry per CDR3 protein. This table holds more than 200,000 distinct CDR3 sequences, under 50% found once. Sequences were obtained from sorted CD4+, CD8+, or CD8+CD57+ T cells (not recorded which) from PBMCs. These receptor sequences come from a human donor with aplastic anemia.

Points on this clonotype: A single base separates this from a much larger clone, so it may be a read error. CDR3 sequence: CASSQLSSLLATSEKLFF. For the CDR3, the DNA is TGCGCCAGCAGCCAATTAAGTAGTCTGCTTGCAACTAGTGAAAAACTGTTTTTT. This rearrangement joins TRBV4-1 to TRBJ1-4; D is uncertain. The CDR3 contains 18 residues. Germline assignment: CDR1 MGHRA and CDR2 YSYEKL.

The J gene is TRBJ2-1, the V gene TRBV2; 11 bases match TRBD2. CDR1 and CDR2 (germline): SNHLY, FYNNEI. The junction had 1 base not matched to a gene; V was cut back by 4 bases and J by 8 bases. The length of the CDR3 is 13 residues. CDR3 DNA sequence: TGTGCCAGCAGTGTGACTAGCGGGGATGAGCAGTTCTTC. As protein: CASSVTSGDEQFF.

The V and J genes are TRBV20-1 and TRBJ2-6; 7 bases match TRBD2. The CDR3 has 15 residues. Trimming cost V 3 bases and J 4 bases; bases outside gene matches: 6. The germline CDR1 and CDR2 sequences are DFQATT and SNEGSKA (reference sequence). For the CDR3, the DNA is TGCAGTGCTAGCCGGGGGGTGACGGGGGCCAACGTCCTGACTTTC. The encoded protein is CSASRGVTGANVLTF.

This clonotype was seen many times. The V and J genes are TRBV4-2 and TRBJ2-1; no clear D. The CDR3 runs 15 residues. The germline CDR1 and CDR2 sequences are LGHNA and YNFKEQ. Trimming removed 0 bases at V and 7 bases at J, with 13 bases between. DNA for the CDR3: TGTGCCAGCAGCCAAGATGGCACCCTTGGGAATGAGCAGTTCTTC. Its protein product is CASSQDGTLGNEQFF.

This clonotype was found a few times. The chain links TRBV7-2 to TRBJ2-7, with D perhaps TRBD2 (7 bases). The CDR3 has 12 amino acids. Trimming cost V 5 bases and J 7 bases, with 12 bases left between them. Germline V CDR1 and CDR2: SGHTA, FQGNSA. The CDR3 DNA follows: TGTGCCAGCAGCAAGGGGGGGGAAGAGCAGTACTTC. Translation: CASSKGGEEQYF.

About this clonotype: The junction shows a germline mismatch at one end, possibly a read error. The V and J genes are TRBV5-1 and TRBJ2-1, with D tentatively TRBD1 or TRBD2 (5 bases each). This CDR3 is 14 amino acids long. Germline V gene lookup returns CDR1 SGHRS and CDR2 YFSETQ. CDR3 DNA sequence: TGTGCCAGCAGCCTAGGGGTCGGGGCCAATGAGCAGTTCTTC. This gives the protein CASSLGVGANEQFF.

This chain links TRBV19 with TRBJ1-6; tentatively, D is TRBD1 (5 bases). CDR3 length: 15 amino acids. Germline V gene data show CDR1 as LNHDA and CDR2 as SQIVND (reference sequence). V was cut by 5 bases and J by 14 bases, with 22 bases left in between. The CDR3 region is CASSAEGGGGRTLHF. CDR3 nucleotides: TGTGCCAGTAGTGCTGAGGGCGGGGGAGGTAGGACCCTCCACTTT.

This chain links TRBV19 with TRBJ1-4; 7 positions agree with TRBD1. The CDR3 covers 14 residues. Germline V gene lookup returns CDR1 LNHDA and CDR2 SQIVND (reference sequence). Germline trimming cut 3 bases from V and 7 bases from J; bases unmatched to any gene: 5. The CDR3 reads CASSIGTAGEKLFF. CDR3 DNA: TGTGCCAGTAGTATCGGGACAGCCGGTGAAAAACTGTTTTTT.